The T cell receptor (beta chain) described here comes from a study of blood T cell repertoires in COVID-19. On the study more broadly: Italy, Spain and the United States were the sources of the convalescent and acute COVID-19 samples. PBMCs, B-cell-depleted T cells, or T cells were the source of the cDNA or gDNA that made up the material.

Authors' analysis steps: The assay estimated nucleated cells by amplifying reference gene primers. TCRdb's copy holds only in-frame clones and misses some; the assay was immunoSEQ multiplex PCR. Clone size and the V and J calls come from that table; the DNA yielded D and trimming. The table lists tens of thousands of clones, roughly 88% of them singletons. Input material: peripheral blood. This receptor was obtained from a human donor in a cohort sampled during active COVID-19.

In DNA, the CDR3 is TGTGCCAGCACCTCGACAGGTTCCTACGAGCAGTACTTC. As protein: CASTSTGSYEQYF. This chain joins TRBV28 and TRBJ2-7; a weak D match, TRBD1 (6 bases). Per the germline V gene, CDR1 is MDHEN and CDR2 is SYDVKM. The CDR3 is 13 amino acids. V was cut by 7 bases and J by 1 base, with 11 bases left in between. The full variable domain, with the rest looked up from reference TRBV28 and TRBJ2-7, is DVKVTQSSRYLVKRTGEKVFLECVQDMDHENMFWYRQDPGLGLRLIYFSYDVKMKEKGDIPEGYSVSREKKERFSLILESASTNQTSMYLCASTSTGSYEQYFGPGTRLTVT.